This TCR beta chain originates from a study of beta chain features in type 1 diabetes. Sequenced material consisted of expressed TCRB transcripts (all of the isolated RNA was reverse transcribed). Sequencing used immunoSEQ multiplex PCR; TCRdb keeps in-frame clones, though not all of them. The sample lists roughly 140,000 clones, more than 9.5% occurring once. V lost 5 bases to trimming and J lost 0 bases, with 7 bases between them. The CDR3 has 13 amino acids. Germline values: CDR1 SNHLY, CDR2 FYNNEI. This clone occurred once. No antigen is known for it. Broader study findings: For Type 1 diabetes patients, all four CD4+ subsets carried TCRB CDR3s that were moderately but significantly shorter.

Sequenced input: central memory CD4+ T cells from blood. This receptor was taken from a young man in good health. This sequence joins TRBV2 and TRBJ1-1, with no clear D. The CDR3 loop reads CASSLGMNTEAFF. CDR3 nucleotides: TGTGCCAGCAGTTTGGGAATGAACACTGAAGCTTTCTTT. The variable domain in full, completed from reference TRBV2 and TRBJ1-1, reads EPEVTQTPSHQVTQMGQEVILRCVPISNHLYFYWYRQILGQKVEFLVSFYNNEISEKSEIFDDQFSVERPDGSNFTLKIRSTKLEDSAMYFCASSLGMNTEAFFGQGTRLTVV.